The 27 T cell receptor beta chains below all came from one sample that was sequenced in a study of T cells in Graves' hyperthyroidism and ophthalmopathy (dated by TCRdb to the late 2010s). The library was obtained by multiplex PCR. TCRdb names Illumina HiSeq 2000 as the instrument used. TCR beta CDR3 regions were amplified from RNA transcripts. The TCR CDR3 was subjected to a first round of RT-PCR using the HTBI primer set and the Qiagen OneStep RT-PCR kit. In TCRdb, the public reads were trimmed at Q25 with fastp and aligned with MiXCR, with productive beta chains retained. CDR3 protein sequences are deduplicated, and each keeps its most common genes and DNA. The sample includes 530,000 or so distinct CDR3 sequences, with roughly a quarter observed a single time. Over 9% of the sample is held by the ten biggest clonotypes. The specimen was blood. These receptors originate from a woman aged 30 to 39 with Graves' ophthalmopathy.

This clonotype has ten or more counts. The CDR3 nucleotides are TGTGCCAGCAGCTTACTCAGGGGGGGGGTGAACACTGAAGCTTTCTTT. Translation gives CASSLLRGGVNTEAFF. The chain employs TRBV7-2 and TRBJ1-1, with TRBD1 matching 7 bases. The CDR3 is 16 residues long. V trimming: 2 bases; J trimming: 0 bases; junction bases outside the gene matches: 6. CDR1 SGHTA and CDR2 FQGNSA come from the germline V gene.

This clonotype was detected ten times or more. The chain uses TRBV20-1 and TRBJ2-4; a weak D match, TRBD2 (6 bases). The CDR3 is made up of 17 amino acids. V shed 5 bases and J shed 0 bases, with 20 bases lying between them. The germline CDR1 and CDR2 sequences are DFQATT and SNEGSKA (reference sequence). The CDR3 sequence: CSALDWEEYLAKNIQYF. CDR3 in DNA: TGCAGTGCTCTCGACTGGGAGGAATATCTAGCCAAAAACATTCAGTACTTC.

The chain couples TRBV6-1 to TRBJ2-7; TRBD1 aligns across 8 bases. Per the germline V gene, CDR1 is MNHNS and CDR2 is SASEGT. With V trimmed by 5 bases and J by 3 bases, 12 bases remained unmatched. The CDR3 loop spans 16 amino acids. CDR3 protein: CASSPLDRGRYYEQYF. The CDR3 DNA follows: TGTGCCAGCAGTCCGCTCGACAGGGGAAGATACTACGAGCAGTACTTC.

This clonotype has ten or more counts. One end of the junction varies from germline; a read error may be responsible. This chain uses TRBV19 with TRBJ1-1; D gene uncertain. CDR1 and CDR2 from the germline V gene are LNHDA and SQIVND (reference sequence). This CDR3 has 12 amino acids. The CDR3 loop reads CASSTVNTEAFF. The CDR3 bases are TGTGCCAGCAGTACAGTGAACACTGAAGCTTTCTTT.

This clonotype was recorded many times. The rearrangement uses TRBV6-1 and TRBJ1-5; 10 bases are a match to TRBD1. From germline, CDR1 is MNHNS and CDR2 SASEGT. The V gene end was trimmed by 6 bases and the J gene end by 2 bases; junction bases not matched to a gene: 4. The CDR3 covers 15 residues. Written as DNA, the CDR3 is TGTGCCAGCAGAAGACAGGGGGCAGGCAATCAGCCCCAGCATTTT. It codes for CASRRQGAGNQPQHF.

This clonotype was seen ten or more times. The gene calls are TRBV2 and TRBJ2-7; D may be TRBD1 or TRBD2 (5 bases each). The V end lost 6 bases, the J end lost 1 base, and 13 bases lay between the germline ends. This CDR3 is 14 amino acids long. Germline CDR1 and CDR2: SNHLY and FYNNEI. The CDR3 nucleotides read TGTGCCAGCAGGGGGGACGGAGCTTCCTACGAGCAGTACTTC. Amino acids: CASRGDGASYEQYF.

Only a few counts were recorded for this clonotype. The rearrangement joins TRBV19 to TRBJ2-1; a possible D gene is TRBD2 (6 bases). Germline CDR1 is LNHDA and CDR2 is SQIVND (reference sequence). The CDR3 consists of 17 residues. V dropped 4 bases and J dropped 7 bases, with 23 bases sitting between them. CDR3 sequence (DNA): TGTGCCAGTAGTACTTTCCCGTTAAGTCAAGGGAGGAATGAGCAGTTCTTC. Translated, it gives CASSTFPLSQGRNEQFF.

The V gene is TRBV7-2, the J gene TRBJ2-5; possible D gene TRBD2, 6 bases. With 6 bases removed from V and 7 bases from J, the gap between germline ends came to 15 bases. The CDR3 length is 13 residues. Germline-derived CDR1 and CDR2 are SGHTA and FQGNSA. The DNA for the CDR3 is TGTGCCAGCAGTTTGGGACTCCAGACGACCCAGTACTTC. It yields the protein CASSLGLQTTQYF. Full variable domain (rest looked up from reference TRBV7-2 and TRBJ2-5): GAGVSQSPSNKVTEKGKDVELRCDPISGHTALYWYRQSLGQGLEFLIYFQGNSAPDKSGLPSDRFSAERTGGSVSTLTIQRTQQEDSAVYLCASSLGLQTTQYFGPGTRLLVL.

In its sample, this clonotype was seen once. CDR3 sequence reads: CASNTWDRAFF. As DNA, the CDR3 is TGTGCCAGCAATACCTGGGACAGAGCTTTCTTT. The chain couples TRBV6-1 to TRBJ1-1; TRBD1 aligns across 7 bases. Unmatched junction bases numbered 6, after V lost 7 bases and J lost 10 bases. There are 11 residues in the CDR3. Looked up from germline, CDR1 is MNHNS and CDR2 is SASEGT.

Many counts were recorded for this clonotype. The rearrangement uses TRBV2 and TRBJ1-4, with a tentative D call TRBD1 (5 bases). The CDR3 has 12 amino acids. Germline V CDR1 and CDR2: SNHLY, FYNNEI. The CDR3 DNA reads TGTGCTACGGGACGCGGTAATGAAAAACTGTTTTTT. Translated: CATGRGNEKLFF.

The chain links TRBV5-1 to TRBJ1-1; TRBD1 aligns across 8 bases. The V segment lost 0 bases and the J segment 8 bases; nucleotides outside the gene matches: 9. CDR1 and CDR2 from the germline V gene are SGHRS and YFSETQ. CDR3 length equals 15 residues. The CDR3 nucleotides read TGCGCCAGCAGCTTGGAAGGCCCAGGGGGCCACGAAGCTTTCTTT. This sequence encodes CASSLEGPGGHEAFF.

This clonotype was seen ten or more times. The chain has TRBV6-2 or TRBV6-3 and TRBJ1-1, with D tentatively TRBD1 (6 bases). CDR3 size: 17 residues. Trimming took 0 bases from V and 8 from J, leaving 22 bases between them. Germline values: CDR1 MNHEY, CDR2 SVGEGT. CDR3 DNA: TGTGCCAGCAGTTACTCTATCCCGGACAGTGCTCGGGGGGAAGCTTTCTTT. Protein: CASSYSIPDSARGEAFF.

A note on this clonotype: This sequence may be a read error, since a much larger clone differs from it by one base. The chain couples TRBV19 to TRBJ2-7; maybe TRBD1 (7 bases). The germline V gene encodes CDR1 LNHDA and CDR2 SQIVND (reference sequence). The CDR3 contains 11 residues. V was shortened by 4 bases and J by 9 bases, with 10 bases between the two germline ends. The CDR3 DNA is TGTGCCAGTAGTACCAGGGGGGCGCAGTACTTC. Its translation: CASSTRGAQYF.

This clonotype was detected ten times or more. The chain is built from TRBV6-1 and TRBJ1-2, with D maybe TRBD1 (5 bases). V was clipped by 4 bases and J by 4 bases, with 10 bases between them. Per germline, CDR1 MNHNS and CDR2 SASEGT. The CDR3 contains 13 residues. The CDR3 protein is CASSAGLFYGYTF. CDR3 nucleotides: TGTGCCAGCAGTGCGGGGCTGTTCTATGGCTACACCTTC.

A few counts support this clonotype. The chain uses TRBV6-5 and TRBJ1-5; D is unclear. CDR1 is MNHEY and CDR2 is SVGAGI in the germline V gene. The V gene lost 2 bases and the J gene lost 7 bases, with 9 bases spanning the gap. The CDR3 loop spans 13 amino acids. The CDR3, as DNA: TGTGCCAGCAGTTACGGAACAAGGCAGCCCCAGCATTTT. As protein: CASSYGTRQPQHF.

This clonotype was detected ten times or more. CDR3 sequence reads: CASSLWDRYEQYF. The CDR3 nucleotides are TGCGCCAGCAGCTTGTGGGACCGCTACGAGCAGTACTTC. The V and J genes are TRBV5-1 and TRBJ2-7, with D possibly called TRBD1 or TRBD2 (5 bases each). V gave up 1 base and J gave up 3 bases, with 8 bases separating them. Germline V gene sequence: CDR1 SGHRS, CDR2 YFSETQ. The CDR3 has 13 residues.

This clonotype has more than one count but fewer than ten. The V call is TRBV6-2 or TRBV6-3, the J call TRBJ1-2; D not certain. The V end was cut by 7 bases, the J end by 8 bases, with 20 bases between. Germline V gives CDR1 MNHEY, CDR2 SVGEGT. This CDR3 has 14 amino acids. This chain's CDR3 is CASNQGDILGGYTF. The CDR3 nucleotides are TGTGCCAGCAATCAAGGAGATATTCTGGGGGGCTACACCTTC.

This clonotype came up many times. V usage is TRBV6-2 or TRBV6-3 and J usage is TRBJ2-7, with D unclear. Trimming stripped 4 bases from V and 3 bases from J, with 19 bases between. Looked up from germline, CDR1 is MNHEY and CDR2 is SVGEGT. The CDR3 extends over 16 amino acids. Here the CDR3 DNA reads TGTGCCAGCAGTTTCATCGGTGGCGCGGATGTCTACGAGCAGTACTTC. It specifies CASSFIGGADVYEQYF.

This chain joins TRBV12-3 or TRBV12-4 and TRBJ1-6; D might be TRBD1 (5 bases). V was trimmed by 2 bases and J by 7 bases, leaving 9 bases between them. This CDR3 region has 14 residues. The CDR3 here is CASSLKGLNSPLHF. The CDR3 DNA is TGTGCCAGCAGTTTAAAGGGGTTGAATTCACCCCTCCACTTT.

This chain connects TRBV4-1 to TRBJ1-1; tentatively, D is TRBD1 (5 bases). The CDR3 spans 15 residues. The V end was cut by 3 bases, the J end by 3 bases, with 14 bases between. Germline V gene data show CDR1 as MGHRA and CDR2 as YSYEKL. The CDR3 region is CASSHAPGGDTEAFF. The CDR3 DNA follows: TGCGCCAGCAGCCATGCTCCGGGGGGAGACACTGAAGCTTTCTTT.

This CDR3 reads CASSYPPETDTQYF. CDR3 nucleotides: TGTGCCAGCAGTTACCCCCCCGAAACAGATACGCAGTATTTT. This chain links TRBV6-2 or TRBV6-3 with TRBJ2-3; D not resolved. Germline V lookup: CDR1 MNHEY, CDR2 SVGEGT. The CDR3 sequence is 14 residues long. The V and J ends lost 2 bases and 3 bases respectively, with 9 bases between them.

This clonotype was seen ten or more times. The CDR3 nucleotides are TGTGCCAGCAGTAGAACAGTGGACGAGCAGTACTTC. Translating gives CASSRTVDEQYF. The chain has TRBV6-1 and TRBJ2-7; D is unresolved. Germline V lookup: CDR1 MNHNS, CDR2 SASEGT. The CDR3 runs 12 residues. Deletions cut 5 bases from V and 5 bases from J, with 10 bases between.

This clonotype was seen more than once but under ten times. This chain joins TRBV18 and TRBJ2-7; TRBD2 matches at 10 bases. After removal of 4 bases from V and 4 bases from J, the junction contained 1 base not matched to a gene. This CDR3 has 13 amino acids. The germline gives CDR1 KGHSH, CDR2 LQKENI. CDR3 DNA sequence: TGTGCCAGCTCACAACTAGCGGGGTACGAGCAGTACTTC. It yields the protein CASSQLAGYEQYF.

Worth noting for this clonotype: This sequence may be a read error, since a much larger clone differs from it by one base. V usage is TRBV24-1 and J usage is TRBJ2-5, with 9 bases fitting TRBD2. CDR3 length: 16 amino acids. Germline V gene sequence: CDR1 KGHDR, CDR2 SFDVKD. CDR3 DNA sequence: TGTGCCACCAGTGATCGGAGCGGGGGGTTCCGAGAGACCAAGTACTTC. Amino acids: CATSDRSGGFRETKYF.

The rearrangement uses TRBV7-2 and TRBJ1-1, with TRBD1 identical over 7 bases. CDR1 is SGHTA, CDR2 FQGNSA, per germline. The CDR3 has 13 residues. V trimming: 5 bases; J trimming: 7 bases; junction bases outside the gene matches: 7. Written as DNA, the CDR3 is TGTGCCAGCAGCCTCGACAGGGTAATTGAAGCTTTCTTT. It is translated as CASSLDRVIEAFF.

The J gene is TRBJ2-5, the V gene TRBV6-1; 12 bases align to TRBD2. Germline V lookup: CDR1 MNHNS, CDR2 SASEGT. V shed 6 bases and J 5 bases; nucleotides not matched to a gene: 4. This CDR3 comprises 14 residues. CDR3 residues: CASSWTSGDETQYF. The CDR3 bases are TGTGCCAGCAGCTGGACTAGCGGGGATGAGACCCAGTACTTC.

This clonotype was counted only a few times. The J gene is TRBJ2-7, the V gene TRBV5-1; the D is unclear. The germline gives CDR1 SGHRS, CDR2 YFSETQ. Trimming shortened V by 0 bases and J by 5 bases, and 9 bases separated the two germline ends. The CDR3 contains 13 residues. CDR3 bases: TGCGCCAGCAGCTTGGATAATAGGGACGAGCAGTACTTC. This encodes CASSLDNRDEQYF.